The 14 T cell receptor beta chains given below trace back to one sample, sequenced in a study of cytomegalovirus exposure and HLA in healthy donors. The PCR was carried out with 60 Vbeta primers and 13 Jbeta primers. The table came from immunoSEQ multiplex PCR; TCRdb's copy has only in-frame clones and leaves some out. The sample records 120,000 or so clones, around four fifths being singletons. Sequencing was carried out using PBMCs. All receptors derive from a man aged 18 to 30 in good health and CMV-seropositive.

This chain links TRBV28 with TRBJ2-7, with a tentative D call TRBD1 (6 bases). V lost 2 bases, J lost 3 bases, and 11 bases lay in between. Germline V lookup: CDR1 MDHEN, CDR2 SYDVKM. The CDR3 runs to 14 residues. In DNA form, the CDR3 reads TGTGCCAGCAGTTTACCGGGACATAGCTACGAGCAGTACTTC. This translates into CASSLPGHSYEQYF.

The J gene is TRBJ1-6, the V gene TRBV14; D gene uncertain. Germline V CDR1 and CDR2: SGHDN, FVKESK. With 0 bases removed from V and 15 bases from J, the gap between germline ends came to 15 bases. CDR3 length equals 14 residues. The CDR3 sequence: CASSQDRSAKDLHF. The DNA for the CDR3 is TGTGCCAGCAGCCAAGATCGTAGCGCAAAGGACCTCCACTTT.

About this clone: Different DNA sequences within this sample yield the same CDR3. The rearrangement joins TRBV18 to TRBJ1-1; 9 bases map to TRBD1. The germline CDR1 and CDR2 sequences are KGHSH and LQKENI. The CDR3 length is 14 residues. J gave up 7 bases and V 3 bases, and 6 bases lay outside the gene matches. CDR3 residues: CASSPRTGADEAFF. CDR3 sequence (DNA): TGTGCCAGCTCACCCCGGACAGGGGCTGATGAAGCTTTCTTT. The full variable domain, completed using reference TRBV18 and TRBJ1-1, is NAGVMQNPRHLVRRRGQEARLRCSPMKGHSHVYWYRQLPEEGLKFMVYLQKENIIDESGMPKERFSAEFPKEGPSILRIQQVVRGDSAAYFCASSPRTGADEAFFGQGTRLTVV.

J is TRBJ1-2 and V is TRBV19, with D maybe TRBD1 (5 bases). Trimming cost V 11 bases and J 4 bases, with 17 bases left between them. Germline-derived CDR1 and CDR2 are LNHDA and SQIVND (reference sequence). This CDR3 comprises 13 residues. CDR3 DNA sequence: TGTGCCTCCCACGGCAGGGCAACCTATGGCTACACCTTC. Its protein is CASHGRATYGYTF.

The chain's CDR3 is CASSYGQDNSPLHF. For the CDR3, the DNA is TGTGCCAGCAGTTACGGTCAGGATAATTCACCCCTCCACTTT. This chain uses TRBV6-5 with TRBJ1-6; D call uncertain. Trimming shortened V by 2 bases and J by 5 bases, and 7 bases separated the two germline ends. Germline V gene lookup returns CDR1 MNHEY and CDR2 SVGAGI. This CDR3 comprises 14 residues.

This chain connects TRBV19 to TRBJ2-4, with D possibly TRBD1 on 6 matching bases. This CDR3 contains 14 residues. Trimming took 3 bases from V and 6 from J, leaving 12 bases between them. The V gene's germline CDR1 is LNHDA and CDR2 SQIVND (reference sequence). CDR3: CASSMLQGRNIQYF. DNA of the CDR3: TGTGCCAGTAGTATGTTACAGGGTAGAAACATTCAGTACTTC.

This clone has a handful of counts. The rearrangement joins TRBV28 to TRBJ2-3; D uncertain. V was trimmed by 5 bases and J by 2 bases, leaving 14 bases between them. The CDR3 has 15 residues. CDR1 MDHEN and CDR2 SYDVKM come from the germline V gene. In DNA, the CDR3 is TGTGCCAGCAGTGGCTCTAGTCTCCACACAGATACGCAGTATTTT. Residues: CASSGSSLHTDTQYF.

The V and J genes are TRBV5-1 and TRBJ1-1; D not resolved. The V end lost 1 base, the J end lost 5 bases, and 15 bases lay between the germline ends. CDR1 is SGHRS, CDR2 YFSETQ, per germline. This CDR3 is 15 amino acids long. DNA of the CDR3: TGCGCCAGCAGCTTGCCTCAGGATTCGTATACTGAAGCTTTCTTT. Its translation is CASSLPQDSYTEAFF.

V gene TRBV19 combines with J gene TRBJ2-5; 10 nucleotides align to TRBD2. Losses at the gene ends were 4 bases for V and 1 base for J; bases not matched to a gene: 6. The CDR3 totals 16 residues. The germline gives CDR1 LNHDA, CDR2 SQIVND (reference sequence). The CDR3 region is CASSTSSGGIQETQYF. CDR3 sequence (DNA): TGTGCCAGTAGTACTTCTAGCGGGGGTATCCAAGAGACCCAGTACTTC.

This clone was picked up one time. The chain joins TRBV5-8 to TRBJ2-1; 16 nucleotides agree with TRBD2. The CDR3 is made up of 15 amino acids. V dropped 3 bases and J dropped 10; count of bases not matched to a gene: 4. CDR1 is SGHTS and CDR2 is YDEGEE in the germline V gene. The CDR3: CASSWGLAGGQEQFF. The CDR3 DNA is TGTGCCAGCAGCTGGGGACTAGCGGGGGGGCAGGAGCAGTTCTTC.

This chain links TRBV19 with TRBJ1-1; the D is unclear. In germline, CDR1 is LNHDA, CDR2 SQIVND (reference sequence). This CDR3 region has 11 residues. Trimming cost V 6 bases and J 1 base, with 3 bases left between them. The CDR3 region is CASSWNTEAFF. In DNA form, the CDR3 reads TGTGCCAGTAGCTGGAACACTGAAGCTTTCTTT.

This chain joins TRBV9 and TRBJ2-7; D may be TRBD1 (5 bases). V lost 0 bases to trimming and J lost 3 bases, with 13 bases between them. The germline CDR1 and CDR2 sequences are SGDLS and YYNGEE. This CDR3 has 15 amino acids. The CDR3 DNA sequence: TGTGCCAGCAGCGTAGGAGACAGCAGTATCTACGAGCAGTACTTC. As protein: CASSVGDSSIYEQYF.

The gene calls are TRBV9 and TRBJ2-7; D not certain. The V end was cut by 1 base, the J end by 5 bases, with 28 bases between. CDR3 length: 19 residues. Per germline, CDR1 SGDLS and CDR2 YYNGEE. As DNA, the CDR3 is TGTGCCAGCAGCGTAAGGTCTGGCCCATTTCGACACCGACCCGACGAGCAGTACTTC. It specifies CASSVRSGPFRHRPDEQYF.

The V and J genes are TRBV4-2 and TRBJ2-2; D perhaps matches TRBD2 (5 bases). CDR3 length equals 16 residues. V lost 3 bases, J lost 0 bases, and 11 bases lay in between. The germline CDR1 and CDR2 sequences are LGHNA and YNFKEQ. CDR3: CASSHEDYPNTGELFF. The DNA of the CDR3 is TGTGCCAGCAGCCATGAAGACTATCCGAACACCGGGGAGCTGTTTTTT.